Described below is a single T cell receptor beta chain sequence and its context. Its cognate antigen has yet to be identified. Per-base quality was not reported, and no clone a single base away is much larger than it. This sample is part of a study of blood T cell repertoires in COVID-19 (dated by TCRdb to 2020 to 2021). Broadly, across the study: Samples from collaborators originated in the United States, Italy and Spain and spanned both the acute and convalescent phases of COVID-19. The prospective study material was composed of cDNA or gDNA derived from T cells, B-cell-depleted T cells, or PBMCs. The dataset comprised deeply sampled blood TCRbeta repertoires from subjects exposed to, actively infected with, or recovered from COVID-19. The repertoires were released in a freely available public database intended as a resource for research on the immune response to SARS-CoV-2. The samples were drawn from two sources: the first 160 participants of the ongoing ImmuneRACE study, and over 1,000 subjects contributed by 6 global collaborators. The sample metadata nearly always contained a de-identified subject ID, COVID-19 status, age in years and sex. Where available, HLA class I and class II types were taken from metadata supplied by the sample provider and were not determined by assay-based typing. What the study reported, not specific to this receptor: How much clinical and demographic metadata was included differed by source and by participant, and the metadata was provided uncurated.

In Seattle, one collaborating source enrolled patients while the infection was active and tracked those patients longitudinally over the course of disease. Collaborating institutions collected whole blood in K2EDTA tubes following their own protocols. For TCRbeta analysis, collaborator samples were shipped as frozen whole blood, as isolated PBMCs, or as DNA extracted from either sample type. The immunoSEQ Assay, a bias-controlled multiplex PCR, was used to amplify TCRbeta CDR3 regions from genomic DNA. The paper's data handling went like this. Within the assay, amplification of reference gene primers was used to estimate how many nucleated cells each sample contained. To quantify the absolute abundance of each unique TCRbeta CDR3 rearrangement, sequence reads were collapsed and filtered. For each sample, productive Simpson clonality was calculated as the square root of Simpson's diversity index across productive rearrangements. Sourced from immuneACCESS, this table was stored by TCRdb with only in-frame sequences that have V and J called. A share of the clones is absent; for the studies checked, an unresolved V gene accounts for under half, and the remainder has no known explanation. V, J and clone size are those of that table, while D and trimming were read from the DNA. The table for this sample lists more than 300,000 clones; approximately 89% of them were counted only once. The biggest ten clones account for approximately 1.6% of the sample.

V is pruned by 5 bases and J by 7 bases, leaving 5 bases of the junction without a gene match. Inclusive of the bounding cysteine and phenylalanine, the CDR3 is 14 residues long. The DNA shown is the 42-base CDR3, in frame from base 1. Reading the germline V gene gives CDR1 MDHEN and CDR2 SYDVKM. The TCR sequence derives from a woman aged 25 to 39 with COVID-19, enrolled during active disease. The material sequenced was peripheral blood. The chain was built from TRBV28 and TRBJ1-6; a stretch of 7 junction bases matches TRBD1. At the DNA level, the sequence is TGTGCCAGCAGTCCCTCGACAGGGAATTCACCCCTCCACTTT. This encodes CASSPSTGNSPLHF.